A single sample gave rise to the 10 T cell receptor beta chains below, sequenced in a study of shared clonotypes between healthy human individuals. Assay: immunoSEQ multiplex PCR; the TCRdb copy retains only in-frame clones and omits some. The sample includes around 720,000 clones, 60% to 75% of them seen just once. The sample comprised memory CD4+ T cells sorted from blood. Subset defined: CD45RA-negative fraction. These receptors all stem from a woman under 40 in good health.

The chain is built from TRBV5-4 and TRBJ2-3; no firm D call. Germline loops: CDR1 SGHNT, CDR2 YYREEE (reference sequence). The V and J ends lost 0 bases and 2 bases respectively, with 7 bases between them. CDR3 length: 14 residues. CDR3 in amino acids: CASSLGQYTDTQYF. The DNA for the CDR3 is TGTGCCAGCAGCTTGGGCCAGTACACAGATACGCAGTATTTT.

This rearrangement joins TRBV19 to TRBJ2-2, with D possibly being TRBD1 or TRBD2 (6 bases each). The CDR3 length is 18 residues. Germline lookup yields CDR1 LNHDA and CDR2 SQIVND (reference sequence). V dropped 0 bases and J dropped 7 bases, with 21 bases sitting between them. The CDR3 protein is CASSIDISGPGGLGELFF. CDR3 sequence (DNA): TGTGCCAGTAGTATAGATATTTCAGGGCCCGGGGGCCTCGGGGAGCTGTTTTTT.

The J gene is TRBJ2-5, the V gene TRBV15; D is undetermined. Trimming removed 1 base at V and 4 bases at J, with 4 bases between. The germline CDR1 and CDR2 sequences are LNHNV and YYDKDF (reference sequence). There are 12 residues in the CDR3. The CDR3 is CATSRGRETQYF. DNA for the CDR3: TGTGCCACCAGCAGAGGTAGAGAGACCCAGTACTTC. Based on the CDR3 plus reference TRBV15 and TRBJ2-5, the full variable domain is DAMVIQNPRYQVTQFGKPVTLSCSQTLNHNVMYWYQQKSSQAPKLLFHYYDKDFNNEADTPDNFQSRRPNTSFCFLDIRSPGLGDTAMYLCATSRGRETQYFGPGTRLLVL.

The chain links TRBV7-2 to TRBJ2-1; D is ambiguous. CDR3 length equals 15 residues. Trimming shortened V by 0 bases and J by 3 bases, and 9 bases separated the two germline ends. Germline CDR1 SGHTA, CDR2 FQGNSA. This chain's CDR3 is CASSLAASNYNEQFF. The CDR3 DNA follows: TGTGCCAGCAGCTTAGCGGCCTCAAACTACAATGAGCAGTTCTTC.

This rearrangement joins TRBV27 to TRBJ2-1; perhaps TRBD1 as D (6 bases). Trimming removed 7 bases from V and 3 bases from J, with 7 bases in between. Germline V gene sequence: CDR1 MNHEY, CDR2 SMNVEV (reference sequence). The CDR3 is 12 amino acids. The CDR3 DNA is TGTGCCAGCATAGGGGGCTACAATGAGCAGTTCTTC. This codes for CASIGGYNEQFF.

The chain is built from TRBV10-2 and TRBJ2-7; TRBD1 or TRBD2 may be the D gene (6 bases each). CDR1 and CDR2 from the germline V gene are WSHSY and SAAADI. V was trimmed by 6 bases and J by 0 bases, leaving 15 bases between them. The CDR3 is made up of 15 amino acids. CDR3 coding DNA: TGCGCCAGCAGCGAGGGGGGCCAGAGCTCCTACGAGCAGTACTTC. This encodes CASSEGGQSSYEQYF.

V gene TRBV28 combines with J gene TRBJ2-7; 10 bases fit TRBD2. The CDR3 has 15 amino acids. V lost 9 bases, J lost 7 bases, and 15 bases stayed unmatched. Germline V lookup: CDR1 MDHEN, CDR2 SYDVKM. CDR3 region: CASGGAGLATREQYF. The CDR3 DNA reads TGTGCCAGTGGGGGGGCGGGACTAGCGACTCGGGAGCAGTACTTC.

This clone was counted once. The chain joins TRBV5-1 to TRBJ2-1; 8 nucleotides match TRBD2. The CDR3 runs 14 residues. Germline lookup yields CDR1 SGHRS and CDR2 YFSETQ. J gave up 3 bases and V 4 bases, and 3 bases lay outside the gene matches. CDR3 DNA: TGCGCCAGCAGCGGGGGACTAGACTACAATGAGCAGTTCTTC. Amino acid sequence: CASSGGLDYNEQFF.

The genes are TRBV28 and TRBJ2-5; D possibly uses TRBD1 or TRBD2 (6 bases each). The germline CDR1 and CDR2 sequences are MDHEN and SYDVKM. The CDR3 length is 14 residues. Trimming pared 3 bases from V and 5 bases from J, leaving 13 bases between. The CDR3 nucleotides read TGTGCCAGCAGTTTTTCCGGGGGCGTTGAGACCCAGTACTTC. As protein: CASSFSGGVETQYF.

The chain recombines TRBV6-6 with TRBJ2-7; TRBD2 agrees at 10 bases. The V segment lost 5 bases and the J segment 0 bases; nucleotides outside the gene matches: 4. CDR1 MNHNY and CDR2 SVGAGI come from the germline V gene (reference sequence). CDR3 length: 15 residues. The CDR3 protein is CASSPLAGSSYEQYF. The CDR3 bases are TGTGCCAGCAGTCCACTAGCGGGGTCCTCCTACGAGCAGTACTTC.